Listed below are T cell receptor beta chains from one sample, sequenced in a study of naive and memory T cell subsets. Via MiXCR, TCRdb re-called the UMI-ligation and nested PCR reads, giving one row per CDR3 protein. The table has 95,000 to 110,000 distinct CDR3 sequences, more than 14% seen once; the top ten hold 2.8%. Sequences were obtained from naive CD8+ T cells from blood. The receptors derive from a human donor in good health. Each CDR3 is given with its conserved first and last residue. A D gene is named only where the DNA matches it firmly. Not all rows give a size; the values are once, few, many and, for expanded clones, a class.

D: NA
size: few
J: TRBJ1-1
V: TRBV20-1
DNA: TGCAGTGCATCACAGTGGGCCGGGCGGGAGTTCGGAGCTTTCTTT
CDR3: CSASQWAGREFGAFF

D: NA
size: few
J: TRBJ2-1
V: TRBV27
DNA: TGTGCCAGCAGTTTGGGGCAGGTGTGGAATGAGCAGTTCTTC
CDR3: CASSLGQVWNEQFF

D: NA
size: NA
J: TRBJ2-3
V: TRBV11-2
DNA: TGTGCCAGCAGTCAAAGGGTGGATACGCAGTATTTT
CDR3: CASSQRVDTQYF

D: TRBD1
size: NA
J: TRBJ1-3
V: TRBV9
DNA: TGTGCCAGCAGCGTAGCTCCGACAGGGTCTGGAAACACCATATATTTT
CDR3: CASSVAPTGSGNTIYF

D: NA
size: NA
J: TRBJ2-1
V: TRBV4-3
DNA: TGCGCCAGCAGCCAAGAACGGAACGGGTGGGAGCAGTTCTTC
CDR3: CASSQERNGWEQFF

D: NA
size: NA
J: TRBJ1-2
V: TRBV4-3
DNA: TGCGCCAGCAGCCAAGATCCAGGGTACTCTGGCTACACCTTC
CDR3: CASSQDPGYSGYTF

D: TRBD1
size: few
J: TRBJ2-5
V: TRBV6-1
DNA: TGTGCCAGCAGTCCGGGGACAGGTCGCCAAGAGACCCAGTACTTC
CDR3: CASSPGTGRQETQYF

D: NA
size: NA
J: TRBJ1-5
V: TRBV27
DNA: TGTGCCAGCAGTTTGTCCAGTTATAGCAATCAGCCCCAGCATTTT
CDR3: CASSLSSYSNQPQHF

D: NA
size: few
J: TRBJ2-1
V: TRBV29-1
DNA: TGCAGCGTAGGAACCTATGAGCAGTTCTTC
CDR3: CSVGTYEQFF

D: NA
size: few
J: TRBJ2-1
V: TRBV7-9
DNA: TGTGCCAGCAGCTTGGGCCCGGGACCGAACAATGAGCAGTTCTTC
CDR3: CASSLGPGPNNEQFF

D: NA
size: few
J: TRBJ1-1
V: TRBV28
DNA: TGTGCCAGCAGTTTCAGAATTACGAACACTGAAGCTTTCTTT
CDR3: CASSFRITNTEAFF

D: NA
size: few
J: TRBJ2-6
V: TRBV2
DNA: TGTGCCAGCTTCAAGGGCGCTGGGGCCAACGTCCTGACTTTC
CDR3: CASFKGAGANVLTF

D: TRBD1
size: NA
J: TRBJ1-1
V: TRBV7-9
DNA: TGTGCCAGCAGCCCCACCCCACAGGGGGCGCGCACTGAAGCTTTCTTT
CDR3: CASSPTPQGARTEAFF

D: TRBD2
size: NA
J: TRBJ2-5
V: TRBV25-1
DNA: TGTGCCAGCAGTGATACTAGCGGGGGGGCGGCGAAAGAGACCCAGTACTTC
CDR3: CASSDTSGGAAKETQYF

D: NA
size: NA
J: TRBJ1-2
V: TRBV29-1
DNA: TGCAGCGTTGAAGTTGGAGAAGGTTACACCTTC
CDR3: CSVEVGEGYTF

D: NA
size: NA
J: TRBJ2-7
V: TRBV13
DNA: TGTGCCAGCAGTCCCGCGATTACCTACGAGCAGTACTTC
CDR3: CASSPAITYEQYF

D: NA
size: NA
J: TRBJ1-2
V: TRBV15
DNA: TGTGCCACCAGCAGCGGGGAAGCTACCTATGGCTACACCTTC
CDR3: CATSSGEATYGYTF

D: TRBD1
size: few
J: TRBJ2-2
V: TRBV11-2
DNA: TGTGCCAGCAGCCAAAGTATGGGGACAGGGGATGCCGGGGAGCTGTTTTTT
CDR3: CASSQSMGTGDAGELFF

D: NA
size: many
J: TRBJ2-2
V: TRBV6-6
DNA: TGTGCCAGCAACGGGGCCAGCGAAGGAGCCCTACGTCACACCGGGGAGCTGTTTTTT
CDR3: CASNGASEGALRHTGELFF

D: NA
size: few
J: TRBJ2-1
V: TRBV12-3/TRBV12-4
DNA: TGTGCCAGCAGTCCCCTGGGGGGCTCCTACAATGAGCAGTTCTTC
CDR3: CASSPLGGSYNEQFF